Listed below are T cell receptor beta chains from one sample, sequenced in a study of post-analysis software for immune sequencing data. TCRdb re-called the PCR reads with MiXCR, one entry per CDR3 protein. The sample holds hundreds of thousands of distinct CDR3 sequences, roughly two fifths seen once. The material sequenced was blood. Receptors were obtained from a girl aged 5 to 17 with multiple sclerosis. Each CDR3 is given with its conserved first and last residue. Each record gives: V gene, clone size, D gene, J gene, CDR3 DNA, CDR3 protein. D genes are given only for firm matches. Not all rows give a size; the values are once, few, many and, for expanded clones, a class.

V: TRBV3-1; size: .; D: .; J: TRBJ1-2; DNA: TGTGCCAGCAGCCAAGATAGGGAGGACAATGGCTACACCTTC; CDR3: CASSQDREDNGYTF
V: TRBV3-1; size: .; D: .; J: TRBJ1-1; DNA: TGTGCCAGCAGCCAATACATAGGGGATCAGGCTTTCTTT; CDR3: CASSQYIGDQAFF
V: TRBV5-6; size: .; D: .; J: TRBJ1-1; DNA: TGTGCCAGCAGCTGGAAGAACACTGAAGCTTTCTTT; CDR3: CASSWKNTEAFF
V: TRBV7-9; size: .; D: .; J: TRBJ2-7; DNA: TGTGCCAGCAGCTTAGCTCTGGACAGCGTAAGCTCCTACGAGCAGTACTTC; CDR3: CASSLALDSVSSYEQYF
V: TRBV7-2; size: .; D: .; J: TRBJ2-7; DNA: TGTGCCAGCAGCTTACCAGGGATGAGCTACGAGCAGTACTTC; CDR3: CASSLPGMSYEQYF
V: TRBV20-1; size: .; D: TRBD1; J: TRBJ1-1; DNA: TGCAGTGCTAGAGTCACAGGGGACAGGGTTGGCGAAGCTTTCTTT; CDR3: CSARVTGDRVGEAFF
V: TRBV6-5; size: few; D: .; J: TRBJ2-7; DNA: TGTGCCACCACTTCGAAAAGCTCCTACGAGCAGTACTTC; CDR3: CATTSKSSYEQYF
V: TRBV12-3/TRBV12-4; size: .; D: .; J: TRBJ2-3; DNA: TGTGCCAGCAGTAGGGCAATAAGCACAGATACGCAGTATTTT; CDR3: CASSRAISTDTQYF
V: TRBV20-1; size: .; D: TRBD1; J: TRBJ2-7; DNA: TGCAGCGCAGTCCCACTAGGGGACAGCTACGAGCAGTACTTC; CDR3: CSAVPLGDSYEQYF
V: TRBV5-1; size: .; D: TRBD2; J: TRBJ2-7; DNA: TGCGCCAGCAGCTTGGTGGGCCTCAAGCGGGGGGCCTACGAGCAGTACTTC; CDR3: CASSLVGLKRGAYEQYF
V: TRBV6-6; size: .; D: TRBD1; J: TRBJ1-5; DNA: TGTGCCAGCAGTCAAGGGACAGGGTCTAGCAATCAGCCCCAGCATTTT; CDR3: CASSQGTGSSNQPQHF
V: TRBV15; size: few; D: TRBD1; J: TRBJ2-3; DNA: TGTGCCACCAGCACCCGGGACAGGGGGCTCAGAGATACGCAGTATTTT; CDR3: CATSTRDRGLRDTQYF
V: TRBV20-1; size: few; D: .; J: TRBJ2-1; DNA: TGCAGTACGTCCCCGGGGATAGACAATGAGCAGTTCTTC; CDR3: CSTSPGIDNEQFF
V: TRBV24-1; size: few; D: .; J: TRBJ2-1; DNA: TGTGCCACCAGTGATTCACAGGTGGACAATGAGCAGTTCTTC; CDR3: CATSDSQVDNEQFF
V: TRBV10-3; size: .; D: .; J: TRBJ2-7; DNA: TGTGCCTTCAGTACGAACGGGAACGAGCAGTACTTC; CDR3: CAFSTNGNEQYF
V: TRBV20-1; size: few; D: TRBD2; J: TRBJ2-3; DNA: TGCAGTGCTAGATTCTCCGGGACTAGCGGGGGGACCCCAGATACGCAGTATTTT; CDR3: CSARFSGTSGGTPDTQYF
V: TRBV6-1; size: .; D: TRBD1; J: TRBJ2-1; DNA: TGTGCCAGCAGCCCCCGGGACAGGGTGAGCTCCTACAATGAGCAGTTCTTC; CDR3: CASSPRDRVSSYNEQFF
V: TRBV20-1; size: .; D: .; J: TRBJ2-7; DNA: TGCAGTGCTAGAGATCATTCAGGGAGGCCCTACGGGCAGTACTTC; CDR3: CSARDHSGRPYGQYF
V: TRBV9; size: few; D: .; J: TRBJ1-2; DNA: TGTGCCAGCAGCGTAGTGGCCAGGGAGGGTGGTGGCTACACCTTC; CDR3: CASSVVAREGGGYTF
V: TRBV28; size: .; D: .; J: TRBJ2-1; DNA: TGTGCCAGCACCCCAAGGAACCTGAACGGGAAGAATGAGCAGTTCTTC; CDR3: CASTPRNLNGKNEQFF
V: TRBV27; size: .; D: TRBD2; J: TRBJ2-5; DNA: TGTGCCAGCAGCTACTCCGGGACTAAGGAGACCCAGTACTTC; CDR3: CASSYSGTKETQYF
V: TRBV3-1; size: .; D: .; J: TRBJ2-1; DNA: TGTGCCAGCAGACCTCAAGGCGTCTCCTACAATGAGCAGTTCTTC; CDR3: CASRPQGVSYNEQFF
V: TRBV5-1; size: .; D: .; J: TRBJ2-3; DNA: TGCGCCAGCAGACTATGGGGGACTCAACGCACAGATACGCAGTATTTT; CDR3: CASRLWGTQRTDTQYF
V: TRBV20-1; size: once; D: .; J: TRBJ2-3; DNA: TGCAGTGCTAAACGGGGCAGCACAGATACGCAGTATTTT; CDR3: CSAKRGSTDTQYF
V: TRBV11-1; size: .; D: TRBD2; J: TRBJ2-7; DNA: TGTGCCAGCAGCCTCTTAACTAGCGGGGACCCCTACGAGCAGTACTTC; CDR3: CASSLLTSGDPYEQYF
V: TRBV12-3/TRBV12-4; size: .; D: TRBD1; J: TRBJ2-3; DNA: TGTGCCAGCAGCCCAGGGGAAACCGGGACAGTTACAGATACGCAGTATTTT; CDR3: CASSPGETGTVTDTQYF
V: TRBV5-1; size: .; D: .; J: TRBJ1-1; DNA: TGCGCCAGCAGCCTTAATTTGGACAGTGAAGCTTTCTTT; CDR3: CASSLNLDSEAFF
V: TRBV20-1; size: .; D: .; J: TRBJ2-5; DNA: TGCAGTGCTTATGGACAGTCCCAAGAGACCCAGTACTTC; CDR3: CSAYGQSQETQYF
V: TRBV4-2; size: .; D: .; J: TRBJ2-3; DNA: TGTGCCAGCAGCCAAAATGTCATAGTAACAGCGGACACAGATACGCAGTATTTT; CDR3: CASSQNVIVTADTDTQYF
V: TRBV5-5; size: few; D: .; J: TRBJ2-3; DNA: TGTGCCAGCAGCTTGGCCGGACAAACAGATACGCAGTATTTT; CDR3: CASSLAGQTDTQYF
V: TRBV12-3/TRBV12-4; size: .; D: .; J: TRBJ2-3; DNA: TGTGCCAGCAGTTCCCGATATACCCAGTATTTT; CDR3: CASSSRYTQYF
V: TRBV5-1; size: few; D: TRBD2; J: TRBJ2-7; DNA: TGCGCCAGCAGCTTGGCCTCGGGGGGGATATTCGAGCAGTACTTC; CDR3: CASSLASGGIFEQYF
V: TRBV6-6; size: .; D: TRBD1; J: TRBJ2-1; DNA: TGTGCCAGCACCAACCCGGACAGGGGAGGGTATGAGCAGTTCTTC; CDR3: CASTNPDRGGYEQFF
V: TRBV6-4; size: few; D: .; J: TRBJ2-3; DNA: TGTGCCAGCAGTGACGGGAGCCACACAGATACGCAGTATTTT; CDR3: CASSDGSHTDTQYF
V: TRBV5-6; size: few; D: TRBD2; J: TRBJ2-7; DNA: TGTGCCAGCAGCTATAGCGGGAGCCGGTGGGAGCAGTACTTC; CDR3: CASSYSGSRWEQYF
V: TRBV10-3; size: .; D: .; J: TRBJ2-4; DNA: TGTGCCATCAGTGAGTCGCCGGCAGAAGCCAAAAACATTCAGTACTTC; CDR3: CAISESPAEAKNIQYF
V: TRBV20-1; size: .; D: .; J: TRBJ2-1; DNA: TGCAGTGCGCTCGACAGATCGAACTCCTACAATGAGCAGTTCTTC; CDR3: CSALDRSNSYNEQFF
V: TRBV5-1; size: .; D: TRBD2; J: TRBJ2-7; DNA: TGCGCCAGCAGCCGTAGCGGGACTAGTGGCAACGAGCAGTACTTC; CDR3: CASSRSGTSGNEQYF
V: TRBV20-1; size: .; D: TRBD2; J: TRBJ2-7; DNA: TGCAGTGCTAGGGGGACTAGCGGAAAGGACCCCTACGAGCAGTACTTC; CDR3: CSARGTSGKDPYEQYF
V: TRBV10-3; size: .; D: TRBD1; J: TRBJ1-1; DNA: TGTGCCAACTCGGACGGACAGGAGAACACTGAAGCTTTCTTT; CDR3: CANSDGQENTEAFF
V: TRBV11-3; size: .; D: .; J: TRBJ2-7; DNA: TGTGCCAGCAGCTTATCGGCTTACTACGAGCAGTACTTC; CDR3: CASSLSAYYEQYF
V: TRBV7-8; size: .; D: .; J: TRBJ2-7; DNA: TGTGCCAGCAGCTTCGAGAGGTTCTCCTACGAGCAGTACTTC; CDR3: CASSFERFSYEQYF
V: TRBV30; size: .; D: .; J: TRBJ2-7; DNA: TGTGCCTGGGATACAGGGAGGGGTTACGAGCAGTACTTC; CDR3: CAWDTGRGYEQYF
V: TRBV12-3/TRBV12-4; size: .; D: TRBD2; J: TRBJ2-1; DNA: TGTGCCAGCAGTTTCGCGGGAGGGCCTGGTGAGCAGTTCTTC; CDR3: CASSFAGGPGEQFF
V: TRBV14; size: few; D: TRBD2; J: TRBJ2-1; DNA: TGTGCCAGCAGCCAAGACTCGGGGGGAAACTACAATGAGCAGTTCTTC; CDR3: CASSQDSGGNYNEQFF
V: TRBV13; size: .; D: .; J: TRBJ2-7; DNA: TGTGCCAGCAGCTTAGGGCCCTTGTTAAACGAGCAGTACTTC; CDR3: CASSLGPLLNEQYF
V: TRBV5-7; size: few; D: TRBD1; J: TRBJ1-5; DNA: TGTGCCAGCAGCCCCCCGCGACAGGGGAGGTGGCCCCAGCATTTT; CDR3: CASSPPRQGRWPQHF
V: TRBV3-1; size: .; D: .; J: TRBJ2-5; DNA: TGTGCCAGCAGCCAAGGCGGGCAAGAGACCCAGTACTTC; CDR3: CASSQGGQETQYF
V: TRBV29-1; size: .; D: TRBD1; J: TRBJ2-7; DNA: TGCAGCGTTGGGGCAGGGGGCTACGAGCAGTACTTC; CDR3: CSVGAGGYEQYF
V: TRBV12-3/TRBV12-4; size: few; D: .; J: TRBJ1-2; DNA: TGTGCCAGCAGTTTGGCTCTCGGGCCAGCTAACTATGGCTACACCTTC; CDR3: CASSLALGPANYGYTF
V: TRBV7-9; size: .; D: .; J: TRBJ2-7; DNA: TGTGCCAGCAGCCCAGGATCTCAGAAAGAGACACAGTACTTC; CDR3: CASSPGSQKETQYF